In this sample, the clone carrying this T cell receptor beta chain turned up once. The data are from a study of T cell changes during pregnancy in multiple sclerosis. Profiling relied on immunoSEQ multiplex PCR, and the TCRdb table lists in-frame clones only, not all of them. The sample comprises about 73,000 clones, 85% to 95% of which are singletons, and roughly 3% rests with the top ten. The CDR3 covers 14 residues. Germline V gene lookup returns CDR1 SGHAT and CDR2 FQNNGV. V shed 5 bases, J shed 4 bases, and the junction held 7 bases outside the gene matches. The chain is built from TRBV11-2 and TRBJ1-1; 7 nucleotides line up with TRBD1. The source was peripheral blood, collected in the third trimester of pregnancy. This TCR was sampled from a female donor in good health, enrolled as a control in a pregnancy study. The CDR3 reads CASSVDRSGTEAFF. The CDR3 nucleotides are TGTGCCAGCAGCGTGGACAGGTCGGGCACTGAAGCTTTCTTT.